The 25 T cell receptor beta chains below were found in one sample sequenced in a study of cytomegalovirus exposure and HLA in healthy donors. 60 Vbeta and 13 Jbeta primers were used in PCR. Clones were sequenced by immunoSEQ multiplex PCR, and TCRdb holds only the in-frame ones, with some missing. There are about 100,000 clones in the sample; more than 80% occur only once, and 3% to 4% lies in the top ten. The sample was PBMCs. These receptors were taken from a young man in good health and CMV-seronegative.

The chain couples TRBV27 to TRBJ2-1; TRBD2 matches 13 bases. CDR3 length equals 18 residues. V shed 7 bases and J 3 bases; nucleotides not matched to a gene: 12. Per the germline V gene, CDR1 is MNHEY and CDR2 is SMNVEV (reference sequence). The CDR3 bases are TGTGCCAGCACTAGCGGGACTAGCGGGACTGGGGGCTACAATGAGCAGTTCTTC. This gives the protein CASTSGTSGTGGYNEQFF.

V usage is TRBV27 and J usage is TRBJ2-7; 9 bases match TRBD1. The CDR3 consists of 18 residues. CDR1 and CDR2 from the germline V gene are MNHEY and SMNVEV (reference sequence). V was clipped by 3 bases and J by 2 bases; unmatched bases: 14. The CDR3 bases are TGTGCCAGCAGTTTTGCCGGGCTAGGACAGGGGACCACCTACGAGCAGTACTTC. Amino acid sequence: CASSFAGLGQGTTYEQYF.

The chain couples TRBV2 to TRBJ1-5, with D possibly matching TRBD1 (5 bases). Germline V gives CDR1 SNHLY, CDR2 FYNNEI. Trimming removed 4 bases at V and 4 bases at J, with 8 bases between. This CDR3 has 13 residues. CDR3 amino acids: CASSVAGNQPQHF. In DNA form, the CDR3 reads TGTGCCAGCAGTGTGGCAGGGAATCAGCCCCAGCATTTT.

The chain employs TRBV5-8 and TRBJ1-1; 7 positions match TRBD1. The CDR3 has 16 residues. The junction had 10 bases not matched to a gene; V was cut back by 0 bases and J by 5 bases. The V gene's germline CDR1 is SGHTS and CDR2 YDEGEE. The CDR3: CASSLGGDYRGTEAFF. Here the CDR3 DNA reads TGTGCCAGCAGCTTGGGGGGCGATTACAGGGGAACTGAAGCTTTCTTT.

In this sample, this clone turned up a few times. The chain employs TRBV19 and TRBJ1-5, with D possibly being TRBD1 (5 bases). CDR1 and CDR2 (germline): LNHDA, SQIVND (reference sequence). The CDR3 consists of 16 residues. Trimming cost V 2 bases and J 4 bases, with 15 bases left between them. In DNA form, the CDR3 reads TGTGCCAGTAGTATAAGGGCAGGGTCGTTGAATCAGCCCCAGCATTTT. This translates into CASSIRAGSLNQPQHF.

The chain combines TRBV9 with TRBJ1-4, with 7 bases lining up with TRBD1. The V segment lost 8 bases and the J segment 1 base; nucleotides outside the gene matches: 5. Germline CDR1 is SGDLS and CDR2 is YYNGEE. This CDR3 is built from 14 residues. CDR3 bases: TGTGCCAGTCGCCCAGGGGGAACTAATGAAAAACTGTTTTTT. Translating gives CASRPGGTNEKLFF.

The rearrangement joins TRBV11-3 to TRBJ2-3; 9 bases map to TRBD1. This CDR3 is built from 15 residues. Germline V gene sequence: CDR1 SGHNT, CDR2 YENEEA. Trimming took 5 bases from V and 5 from J; bases not matched to a gene: 8. DNA of the CDR3: TGTGCCAGCAGCCGCGGGACAGGGTGGATAGATACGCAGTATTTT. This gives the protein CASSRGTGWIDTQYF.

The chain employs TRBV30 and TRBJ2-5, with D tentatively TRBD2 (6 bases). Looked up from germline, CDR1 is GTSNPN and CDR2 is SVGIG (reference sequence). Trimming took 4 bases from V and 5 from J, leaving 20 bases between them. The CDR3 contains 15 residues. As DNA, the CDR3 is TGTGCCTGGACTGACGGGGCTAGCGTGTTGGAGACCCAGTACTTC. Translating it yields CAWTDGASVLETQYF.

The chain recombines TRBV7-9 with TRBJ1-4, with D tentatively TRBD1 (5 bases). Germline V gene sequence: CDR1 SEHNR, CDR2 FQNEAQ (reference sequence). V lost 6 bases to trimming and J lost 8 bases, with 16 bases between them. The CDR3 is made up of 14 amino acids. CDR3 protein: CASSHTSGEEKLFF. The CDR3 DNA reads as TGTGCCAGCAGTCATACGTCGGGGGAAGAAAAACTGTTTTTT.

This clone came up a few times. V gene TRBV21-1 combines with J gene TRBJ1-5; the D segment call TRBD1 is taken from the table without a DNA check. TRBV21-1 is recorded as a pseudogene. The CDR3 spans 18 residues. In DNA, the CDR3 is TGTGCCAGCAGCAATGAGGAGGACAGGGAGAGGAGCAATCAGCCCCAGCATTTT. This codes for CASSNEEDRERSNQPQHF.

The chain carries TRBV28 and TRBJ1-2, with TRBD1 identical over 10 bases. V lost 11 bases to trimming and J lost 0 bases; unmatched junction nucleotides: 3. This CDR3 comprises 13 residues. The germline gives CDR1 MDHEN, CDR2 SYDVKM. The CDR3 region is CAGGTGANYGYTF. CDR3 in DNA: TGTGCCGGTGGGACAGGGGCTAACTATGGCTACACCTTC.

This clone was counted a few times. The V and J genes are TRBV5-1 and TRBJ2-3; 7 bases are shared with TRBD2. Trimming removed 0 bases from V and 4 bases from J; junction bases left unmatched: 8. There are 16 residues in the CDR3. Looked up from germline, CDR1 is SGHRS and CDR2 is YFSETQ. The chain's CDR3 is CASSLEGGSSADTQYF. The CDR3 bases are TGCGCCAGCAGCTTGGAGGGCGGGAGTAGTGCAGATACGCAGTATTTT.

The J gene is TRBJ2-7, the V gene TRBV10-3; weak D call: TRBD1 (6 bases). The CDR3 totals 13 residues. Per the germline V gene, CDR1 is ENHRY and CDR2 is SYGVKD. Trimming removed 3 bases at V and 1 base at J, with 7 bases between. DNA for the CDR3: TGTGCCATCAGTGACAGGGGTTCCTACGAGCAGTACTTC. Translation: CAISDRGSYEQYF.

To note about this clone: Compared with germline, one end of the junction differs, possibly owing to a read error. This rearrangement joins TRBV7-9 to TRBJ2-7, with 8 bases aligning to TRBD1. CDR1 is SEHNR, CDR2 FQNEAQ, per germline (reference sequence). The CDR3 runs 16 residues. The CDR3 DNA reads as TGTGCCAGCAGCTCAGCCCTCGGGACAGGCTCCGACGAGCAGTACTTC. The encoded protein is CASSSALGTGSDEQYF.

The DNA for the CDR3 is TGTGCCAGCAGGCCGGCAGGCAGGGGAGATGAAAAACTGTTTTTT. Its translation is CASRPAGRGDEKLFF. The chain has TRBV6-5 and TRBJ1-4; a weak D match, TRBD1 (6 bases). Germline CDR1 MNHEY, CDR2 SVGAGI. V was pared by 6 bases and J by 6 bases, with 17 bases between. The CDR3 is 15 residues long.

The gene calls are TRBV5-1 and TRBJ2-7; 7 nucleotides match TRBD2. V lost 4 bases and J lost 5; bases outside the gene matches: 21. The germline V gene has CDR1 SGHRS and CDR2 YFSETQ. This CDR3 spans 18 amino acids. The CDR3 DNA sequence: TGCGCCAGCAGCCAGCCCACGTTTTCCGTGGGGCGGGGGAACGAGCAGTACTTC. Translating gives CASSQPTFSVGRGNEQYF.

The chain links TRBV5-4 to TRBJ2-5, with TRBD1 matching over 12 bases. Germline V gene data show CDR1 as SGHNT and CDR2 as YYREEE (reference sequence). This CDR3 region has 15 residues. After removal of 4 bases from V and 5 bases from J, the junction contained 6 bases not matched to a gene. This chain's CDR3 is CASSGGQGAWETQYF. The CDR3 DNA sequence: TGTGCCAGCAGCGGGGGACAGGGGGCCTGGGAGACCCAGTACTTC.

This chain joins TRBV28 and TRBJ2-7, with 10 bases matching TRBD1. Germline loops: CDR1 MDHEN, CDR2 SYDVKM. V shed 8 bases and J 4 bases; nucleotides not matched to a gene: 8. This CDR3 comprises 14 residues. CDR3 in amino acids: CASLSGTGDYEQYF. The DNA of the CDR3 is TGTGCCAGCTTAAGCGGGACAGGGGATTACGAGCAGTACTTC.

This clone was observed once. V usage is TRBV4-3 and J usage is TRBJ2-2, with 10 bases aligning to TRBD1. The CDR3 consists of 17 residues. V dropped 3 bases and J dropped 0; count of bases not matched to a gene: 4. The germline V gene encodes CDR1 LGHNA and CDR2 YSLEER. In DNA form, the CDR3 reads TGCGCCAGCAGCCACCAAGGACAGGGGGCGAACACCGGGGAGCTGTTTTTT. The encoded protein is CASSHQGQGANTGELFF.

The rearrangement links TRBV30 to TRBJ1-5, with 7 bases lining up with TRBD1. This CDR3 has 16 residues. From germline, CDR1 is GTSNPN and CDR2 SVGIG (reference sequence). V lost 2 bases and J lost 2; bases outside the gene matches: 9. The CDR3 DNA reads as TGTGCCTGGAGTTCAGCCGGGACAGCCCGCAATCAGCCCCAGCATTTT. Residues: CAWSSAGTARNQPQHF.

This chain links TRBV14 with TRBJ2-5; D possibly corresponds to TRBD2 (5 bases). Between the trimmed V and J ends, which lost 4 bases and 3 bases, there was a span of 12 bases. Germline assignment: CDR1 SGHDN and CDR2 FVKESK. This CDR3 spans 14 amino acids. CDR3 loop: CASSRFSEEETQYF. As DNA, the CDR3 is TGTGCCAGCAGCCGTTTTAGCGAGGAAGAGACCCAGTACTTC.

This chain uses TRBV4-2 with TRBJ2-2, with TRBD1 as a possible D gene (5 bases). The length of the CDR3 is 14 residues. The ends were cut back, 0 bases at V and 4 bases at J, with 6 bases in the middle. The V gene's germline CDR1 is LGHNA and CDR2 YNFKEQ. The CDR3 nucleotides read TGTGCCAGCAGCCAAGAAGGGGTCACCGGGGAGCTGTTTTTT. This codes for CASSQEGVTGELFF.

The chain recombines TRBV30 with TRBJ2-5; perhaps TRBD2 as D (6 bases). This CDR3 contains 14 residues. The germline V and J ends were trimmed by 2 bases and 7 bases, with 17 bases remaining between them. In germline, CDR1 is GTSNPN, CDR2 SVGIG (reference sequence). In nucleotides, the CDR3 is TGTGCCTGGAGTCTATCGGGGGAACGTCGGACCCAGTACTTC. It encodes CAWSLSGERRTQYF.

This chain joins TRBV7-3 and TRBJ1-2, with 7 bases fitting TRBD1. The CDR3 has 16 amino acids. The trim removed 6 bases at V and 4 bases at J, leaving 14 bases unmatched. Germline loops: CDR1 SGHTA, CDR2 FQGTGA. The CDR3 bases are TGTGCCAGCAGTTCATCCGGTGGAGGGGGCTTCTATGGCTACACCTTC. The encoded protein is CASSSSGGGGFYGYTF.

Written as DNA, the CDR3 is TGCAGCGCGGTCGGGGTGGAGGGTGGCTACACCTTC. Its protein is CSAVGVEGGYTF. The chain uses TRBV29-1 and TRBJ1-2; D gene ambiguous. Trimming left V 7 bases short and J 7 bases short, with 16 bases between. Germline assignment: CDR1 SQVTM and CDR2 ANQGSEA. The CDR3 extends over 12 amino acids. Using reference TRBV29-1 and TRBJ1-2 for the parts outside the CDR3, the full variable domain is SAVISQKPSRDICQRGTSLTIQCQVDSQVTMMFWYRQQPGQSLTLIATANQGSEATYESGFVIDKFPISRPNLTFSTLTVSNMSPEDSSIYLCSAVGVEGGYTFGSGTRLTVV.